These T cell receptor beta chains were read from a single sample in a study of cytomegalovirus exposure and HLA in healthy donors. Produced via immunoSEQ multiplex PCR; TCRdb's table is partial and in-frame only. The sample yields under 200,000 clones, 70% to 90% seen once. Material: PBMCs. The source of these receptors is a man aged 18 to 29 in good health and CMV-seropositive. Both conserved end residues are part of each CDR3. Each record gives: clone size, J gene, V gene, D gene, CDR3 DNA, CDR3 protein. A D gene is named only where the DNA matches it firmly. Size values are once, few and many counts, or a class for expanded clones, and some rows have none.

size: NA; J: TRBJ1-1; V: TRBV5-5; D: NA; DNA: TGTGCCAGCAGCTTGGAAGGGAGCAGAGGAGCTTTCTTT; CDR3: CASSLEGSRGAFF
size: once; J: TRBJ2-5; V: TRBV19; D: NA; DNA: TGTGCCAGTAGTATCGGTGGACAGAAAGAGACCCAGTACTTC; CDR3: CASSIGGQKETQYF
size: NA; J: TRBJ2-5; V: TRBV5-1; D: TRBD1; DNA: TGCGCCAGCAGCTTGGGTGACAGGGAAAAAGAGACCCAGTACTTC; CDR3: CASSLGDREKETQYF
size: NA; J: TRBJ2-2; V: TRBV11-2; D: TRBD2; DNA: TGTGCCAGCACCATCCATAGCGGGGGGGCCCCCGGGGAGCTGTTTTTT; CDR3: CASTIHSGGAPGELFF
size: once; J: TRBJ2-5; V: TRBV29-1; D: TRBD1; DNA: TGCAGCGTTGAAGGCTGGACAGGGGCAATTGGGACCCAGTACTTC; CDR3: CSVEGWTGAIGTQYF
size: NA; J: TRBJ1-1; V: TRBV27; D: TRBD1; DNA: TGTGCCAGCAGTTTACTAGGACAGGGCACTGAAGCTTTCTTT; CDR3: CASSLLGQGTEAFF
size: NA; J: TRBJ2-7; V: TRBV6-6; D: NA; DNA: TGTGCCAGCAGTTACCCCGCCTACGAGCAGTACTTC; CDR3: CASSYPAYEQYF
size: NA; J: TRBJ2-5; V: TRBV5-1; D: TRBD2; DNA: TGCGCCAGCAGCACTTATCTAGCGGGTCAAGAGACCCAGTACTTC; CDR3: CASSTYLAGQETQYF
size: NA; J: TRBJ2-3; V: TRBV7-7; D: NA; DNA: TGTGCCAGCAGCTACCCAGGGAATCAGCCTAGAGATACGCAGTATTTT; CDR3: CASSYPGNQPRDTQYF
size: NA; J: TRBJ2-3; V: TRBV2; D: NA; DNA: TGTGCCAGCAGTGGAGGCAGAATCACAGATACGCAGTATTTT; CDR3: CASSGGRITDTQYF
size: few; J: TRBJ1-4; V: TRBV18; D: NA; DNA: TGTGCCAGCTCACGTTCAGAAAATGAAAAACTGTTTTTT; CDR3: CASSRSENEKLFF